Here is one TCR beta chain with its context. Which antigen it targets is not known. No quality values exist for individual bases; no much larger clone is one base distant. This entry is derived from a study of OX40 agonist ivuxolimab in advanced cancers. Background for the entire study: The costimulatory receptor OX40 (CD134) was targeted by ivuxolimab, a fully human IgG2 agonistic monoclonal antibody. Intravenous ivuxolimab was administered to patients every 2 weeks at six dose levels: 0.01, 0.1, 0.3, 1.5, 3 and 10 mg/kg. In the dose-escalation cohort, roughly 82% of patients were male, and the mean age was 60 years with a range of roughly 20 to 79. The monotherapy dose-escalation portion (N ≈ 50 patients) of the phase I ivuxolimab trial is reported in the paper. Prior anti-PD-1, anti-PD-L1 or anti-CTLA-4 therapy was permitted, and checkpoint inhibitors had been received by less than 45% of dose-escalation patients. Peripheral TCRbeta sequencing was intended to test whether TCR sequence diversity was altered and clonal T-cell expansion was caused by ivuxolimab. Three dose-escalation patients achieved partial responses, one with hepatocellular carcinoma and two with cutaneous melanoma. Among the 52 dose-escalation patients, about 19 had hepatocellular carcinoma, approximately 15 melanoma, 9 renal cell carcinoma and 9 head and neck cancer.

Overall results and qualifications from the work: Low levels of normalized T-cell clonal expansion were also seen in some patients who did not respond. After ivuxolimab, CD8+ T cells had more expanded clones than CD4+ T cells on average. Clonal expansion of both CD4+ and CD8+ blood T cells was observed from baseline to week 6 at doses 0.1 to 3.0 mg/kg. In the 0.1-3.0 mg/kg groups, partial responders had among the lowest normalized peripheral clonal expansion, particularly in CD8+ T cells. The antigen specificity of the peripheral T cells that underwent clonal expansion was not determined.

Genomic DNA was isolated from the sorted cells so that the TCRbeta CDR3 region could be sequenced. The immunoSEQ Assay was used to sequence the TCRbeta CDR3 regions. Held by TCRdb, this immuneACCESS table contains in-frame sequences only and omits some clones. Under half of the omission traces to an unresolved V gene where checked; the cause of the rest is unknown. This sample holds around 65,000 clones; approximately 92% were observed only once. In total, the top ten clones hold 0.62% of the sample. Patients with autoimmune disease history or receiving systemic immunosuppression were excluded from the trial. Peripheral blood for TCR sequencing was collected from all dose cohorts at baseline, on cycle 4 day 1, and on cycle 7 day 1. Samples were obtained from an open-label, multicenter, first-in-human phase I dose-escalation trial of ivuxolimab. Adults with locally advanced or metastatic head and neck squamous cell, hepatocellular, melanoma or renal cell carcinoma were enrolled in the trial. CD4+ and CD8+ T cells were sorted separately from peripheral blood before TCR sequencing.

The cysteine opens and the phenylalanine closes a CDR3 of 11 amino acids. The retained sequence is limited to the CDR3, 33 bases, with the frame set at the first base. Deletion took 7 bases off V and 2 bases off J, with a span of 5 bases between the germline ends. Based on the germline V gene, the CDR1 and CDR2 sequences are SGHRS and YFSETQ. The sequencing here drew on CD4+ or CD8+ T cells sorted from blood, taken in a trial of the OX40 agonist ivuxolimab. The sequence is built from TRBV5-1 and TRBJ2-3, with the D segment identity uncertain. The origin of this receptor is an adult with an advanced solid tumor such as melanoma, head and neck, liver or kidney cancer. The CDR3 region: CASGYTDTQYF. The bases are TGCGCCAGCGGCTACACAGATACGCAGTATTTT.